This entry describes one T cell receptor (beta chain). This clonotype was picked up a small number of times. Its antigen target is currently unknown. No per-base quality is available; no much larger clone lies one base away. In the paper's terms, the treatment or condition label means: roughly nine-day PBMC culture with coronavirus spike peptide pools or control peptides (ViraFEST assay). The ViraFEST assay, used in the study, expanded antigen-specific T cells with peptide pools and then identified the expanded clonotypes through TCR sequencing. The convalescent patients' positive SARS-CoV-2 PCR tests were from March to December 2020, which was before the Alpha, Beta and Delta variants emerged in the United States. Over 1.5 million PBMCs per well were cultured in IMDM with roughly 5% human AB serum and 8 to 10 IU/ml IL-2, plus 10 ug/ml peptide pools. On days 3 and 7, half of the culture medium was replaced with fresh IL-2-containing medium. Once the cells had been in culture for 10 days, the EasySep CD4+ T cell isolation kit was used to isolate CD4+ T cells by negative selection. Ficoll-Paque Plus gradient centrifugation was used to isolate PBMCs from whole blood, and the isolated PBMCs were then either used fresh or cryopreserved at -140C. Each culture condition was generally run in triplicate wells.

Reading the germline V gene (reference sequence) gives CDR1 MNHEY and CDR2 SMNVEV. V loses 6 bases of germline sequence and J loses 7 bases, and the interval between the two ends is 22 bases. From cysteine to phenylalanine, the CDR3 is 16 amino acids long. The only DNA kept is the CDR3, 48 bases in frame from the first base. This entry is derived from a study of vaccination and CD4 T cells after COVID-19 (dated by TCRdb to between 2020 and 2023). With respect to the entire study: Convalescent patients had a positive SARS-CoV-2 result on nasal swab PCR, and of these patients, several had mild disease and one had severe disease. The convalescent cohort comprised six males and four females, including two Hispanic individuals, seven Caucasians, two Asians and one multiracial person. Control cultures received a CEFX viral epitope pool as the positive control, an HIV-1 Nef peptide pool as the negative control, or no peptide. Each participant got two doses of either the Pfizer-BioNTech BNT162b2 vaccine (n=8) or the Moderna mRNA-1273 vaccine (n=2). In roughly nine COVID-19 convalescent patients and 4 infection-naive healthy vaccine recipients, the spike-specific CD4+ TCR repertoire before mRNA vaccination was compared with the repertoire after mRNA vaccination. Overlapping spike peptide pools from SARS-CoV-2 and from the common cold coronaviruses HCoV-NL63, HCoV-OC43 and HCoV-229E were used as culture stimuli. Post-vaccine blood samples were taken a median of roughly 75 days after the second vaccine dose, with a range of 14 to 241 days. Post-COVID blood samples were collected from convalescent patients a median of around 100 days after diagnosis, with a range of roughly 30 to 170 days.

Library preparation was by PCR. TCR sequencing of DNA from cultured CD4+ T cells used the Oncomine TCR Beta short-read assay at the Johns Hopkins FTIC core. Genomic DNA was extracted from the cultured CD4+ T cells with the QIAamp micro DNA kit. Oncomine TCR Beta libraries made from cultured CD4+ T cells were pooled using unique dual indexes and sequenced on an Illumina iSeq 100. The authors' pipeline ran thus. Non-productive sequences were removed, and CDR3s not starting with C, not ending with F or W, or shorter than 7 amino acids were discarded. The MANAFEST web application identified antigen-specific clonotypes by comparing peptide-stimulated wells against reference wells and other culture wells. An FDR below 0.05, an odds ratio above 5, and a productive frequency above 0.1% in at least two of three replicate wells were required for clones to be considered positive. A clonotype counted as cross-reactive if it showed significant expansion both in the SARS-CoV-2 spike wells and in at least one common cold coronavirus spike condition. Levenshtein distances (stringdist) and unrooted phylogenetic trees (ape) in R version 3.6.1 were used to assess CDR3 homology. TCRdb reanalyzed the raw reads on its own, using fastp at Q25 for trimming and MiXCR for clone calling, and kept in-frame beta chains. Identical CDR3 proteins give one entry, which carries the most common genes and DNA. The V and J calls, along with clone size, are taken from TCRdb and not from the paper's own processing. The sample yields some 9,300 distinct CDR3 sequences; 45% to 55% were counted once. The top ten clones comprise 10% to 15% of the sample.

The paper's findings and limits, for the study overall: Nearly all vaccine-specific clones in convalescent patients (304 of 307) were mono-reactive for SARS-CoV-2 spike rather than cross-reactive with common cold coronaviruses. An increase in the median number of SARS-CoV-2-reactive clonotypes from approximately 20 after infection to 38 after vaccination was observed, but the change was not found to be significant. The number of convalescent patients in the study was relatively small, and the study did not examine early timepoints following natural infection. In convalescent patients, a median about 86% of post-vaccine SARS-CoV-2-reactive clones were detected only after vaccination, and vaccine-specific priming was suggested by this finding.

The sequence was collected from a human donor who had recovered from COVID-19. This chain joins TRBV27 to TRBJ1-5; the D segment could be TRBD1, given 6 matching bases. Sequenced sample: CD4+ T cells from blood, cultured in vitro. The CDR3 in this case is CASSYKQGRGEQPQHF. Read as DNA, the sequence is TGTGCCAGCAGCTATAAACAGGGTAGGGGAGAACAGCCCCAGCATTTT.